The clone carrying this T cell receptor (beta chain) was seen a few times. Its antigen is undetermined. The CDR3 consists of 16 residues. Trimming at V came to 1 base and at J to 1 base, leaving 6 bases not matched to a gene. In germline, CDR1 is SGDLS, CDR2 YYNGEE. It was 5'RACE with constant-segment primers that produced the TCR alpha and TCR beta cDNA libraries, which carried sample barcodes and UMIs. One entry per CDR3 protein, called by TCRdb with MiXCR from the 5' RACE reads. The data hold around 430,000 distinct CDR3 sequences, with approximately 15% observed a single time. This record comes from a study of T-cell memory formation after mild COVID-19. Looking at the study overall: The two donors had largely donor-specific TCR clusters.

Study-level results: The study found balanced CD4/CD8 in clones contracting day 15 to 85 and a CD4+ lean in later expanders. Mainly CM and EM harbored the contracting CD4+ clones; mainly EMRA harbored the CD8+ ones.

The sequenced sample consisted of PBMCs or a T cell subset sorted from them (not recorded which). The genes are TRBV9 and TRBJ2-3; 7 bases match TRBD1. This clonotype originated in a man between 18 and 29 years old who had mild COVID-19 (a few samples of this study predate the infection). Cell type and time point are not known. CDR3 loop: CASSVIAGQGTDTQYF. The CDR3 DNA reads TGTGCCAGCAGCGTAATAGCTGGACAGGGCACAGATACGCAGTATTTT.